This TCR beta chain was recovered during a study of T cell repertoires in cytomegalovirus infection. Study-level information: Public TCR beta signatures indicated both CMV infection and matching HLA type.

TCRdb re-analysed the reads in MiXCR, keeping a single row per CDR3 protein. The sample consists of about 140,000 distinct CDR3 sequences, 5.5% to 7% of them appearing once. Trimming removed 5 bases at V and 6 bases at J, with 14 bases between. CDR1 is SEHNR, CDR2 FQNEAQ, per germline (reference sequence). CDR3 length: 13 residues. The chain joins TRBV7-9 to TRBJ2-7, with D possibly being TRBD2 (5 bases). The sequenced sample consisted of PBMCs. The TCR comes from a human donor in good health (CMV status not recorded). Some clones in this sample may be carry-over from other donors' samples. CDR3 loop: CASSTGIASEQYF. The CDR3 DNA sequence: TGTGCCAGCAGCACCGGGATCGCTTCCGAGCAGTACTTC.